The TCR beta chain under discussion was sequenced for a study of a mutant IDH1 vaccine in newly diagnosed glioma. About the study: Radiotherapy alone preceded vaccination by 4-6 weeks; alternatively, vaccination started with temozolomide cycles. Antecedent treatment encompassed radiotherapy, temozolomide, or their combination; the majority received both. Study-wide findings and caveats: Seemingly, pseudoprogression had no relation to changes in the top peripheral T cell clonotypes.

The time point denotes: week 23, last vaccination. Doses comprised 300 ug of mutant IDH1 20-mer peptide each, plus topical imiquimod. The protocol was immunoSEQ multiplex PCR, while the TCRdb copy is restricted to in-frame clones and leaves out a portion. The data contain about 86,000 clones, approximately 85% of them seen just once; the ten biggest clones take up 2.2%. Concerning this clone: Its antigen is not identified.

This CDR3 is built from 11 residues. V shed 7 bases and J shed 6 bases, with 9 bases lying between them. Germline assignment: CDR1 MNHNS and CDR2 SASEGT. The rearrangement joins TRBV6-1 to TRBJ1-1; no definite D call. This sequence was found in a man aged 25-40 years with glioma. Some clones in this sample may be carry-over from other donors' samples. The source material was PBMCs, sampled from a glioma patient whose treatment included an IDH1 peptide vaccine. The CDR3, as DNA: TGTGCCAGCATACGGGTCCCTGAAGCTTTCTTT. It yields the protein CASIRVPEAFF.